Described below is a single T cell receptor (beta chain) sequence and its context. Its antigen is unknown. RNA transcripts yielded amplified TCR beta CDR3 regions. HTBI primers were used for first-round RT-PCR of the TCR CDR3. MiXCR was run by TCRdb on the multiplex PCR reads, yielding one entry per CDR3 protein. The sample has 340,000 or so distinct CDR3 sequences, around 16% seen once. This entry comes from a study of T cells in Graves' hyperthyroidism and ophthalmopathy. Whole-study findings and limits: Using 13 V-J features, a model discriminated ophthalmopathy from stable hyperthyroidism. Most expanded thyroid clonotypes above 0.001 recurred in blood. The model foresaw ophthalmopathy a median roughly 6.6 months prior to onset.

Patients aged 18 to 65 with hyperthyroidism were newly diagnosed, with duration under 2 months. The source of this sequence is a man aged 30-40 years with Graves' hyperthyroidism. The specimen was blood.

In DNA, the CDR3 is TGCAGCGTTGTATTCGGGGGACTGTACTTC. Translation: CSVVFGGLYF. V and J are TRBV29-1 and TRBJ2-5, with D possibly being TRBD2 (6 bases). CDR3 length equals 10 residues. The V end lost 4 bases, the J end lost 13 bases, and 13 bases lay between the germline ends. Per the germline V gene, CDR1 is SQVTM and CDR2 is ANQGSEA. The variable domain in full, with the rest retrieved from reference TRBV29-1 and TRBJ2-5, is SAVISQKPSRDICQRGTSLTIQCQVDSQVTMMFWYRQQPGQSLTLIATANQGSEATYESGFVIDKFPISRPNLTFSTLTVSNMSPEDSSIYLCSVVFGGLYFGPGTRLLVL.